This TCR beta chain appears in the sequencing data of a study of T cells in Graves' hyperthyroidism and ophthalmopathy. Across the study: It was at initial diagnosis, before any treatment, that peripheral blood was collected. Regarding the study as a whole: Ophthalmopathy was identified by the model a median around 6.9 months ahead of onset.

CDR3 size: 16 residues. V lost 3 bases, J lost 4 bases, and 14 bases lay in between. The germline gives CDR1 SGHDT, CDR2 YYEEEE. Diagnoses were established using clinical symptoms, serum thyroxine and TRAb, thyroid ultrasound and orbital computed tomography. Comment on this clonotype: Its antigen is unidentified.

Amplification yielded TCR beta CDR3 regions, with RNA transcripts as the source. The HTBI set primed first-round TCR CDR3 RT-PCR. TCRdb fed the multiplex PCR reads into MiXCR, producing one record per CDR3 protein. Of over 400,000 distinct CDR3 sequences listed, approximately 14% are singletons. The receptor was isolated from a man between 18 and 29 years old with Graves' ophthalmopathy. Sequenced sample: blood. The chain recombines TRBV5-6 with TRBJ1-6, with D perhaps TRBD1 (5 bases). The CDR3 is CASSSVGLLYNSPLHF. For the CDR3, the DNA is TGTGCCAGCAGCTCGGTGGGACTGTTGTATAATTCACCCCTCCACTTT.